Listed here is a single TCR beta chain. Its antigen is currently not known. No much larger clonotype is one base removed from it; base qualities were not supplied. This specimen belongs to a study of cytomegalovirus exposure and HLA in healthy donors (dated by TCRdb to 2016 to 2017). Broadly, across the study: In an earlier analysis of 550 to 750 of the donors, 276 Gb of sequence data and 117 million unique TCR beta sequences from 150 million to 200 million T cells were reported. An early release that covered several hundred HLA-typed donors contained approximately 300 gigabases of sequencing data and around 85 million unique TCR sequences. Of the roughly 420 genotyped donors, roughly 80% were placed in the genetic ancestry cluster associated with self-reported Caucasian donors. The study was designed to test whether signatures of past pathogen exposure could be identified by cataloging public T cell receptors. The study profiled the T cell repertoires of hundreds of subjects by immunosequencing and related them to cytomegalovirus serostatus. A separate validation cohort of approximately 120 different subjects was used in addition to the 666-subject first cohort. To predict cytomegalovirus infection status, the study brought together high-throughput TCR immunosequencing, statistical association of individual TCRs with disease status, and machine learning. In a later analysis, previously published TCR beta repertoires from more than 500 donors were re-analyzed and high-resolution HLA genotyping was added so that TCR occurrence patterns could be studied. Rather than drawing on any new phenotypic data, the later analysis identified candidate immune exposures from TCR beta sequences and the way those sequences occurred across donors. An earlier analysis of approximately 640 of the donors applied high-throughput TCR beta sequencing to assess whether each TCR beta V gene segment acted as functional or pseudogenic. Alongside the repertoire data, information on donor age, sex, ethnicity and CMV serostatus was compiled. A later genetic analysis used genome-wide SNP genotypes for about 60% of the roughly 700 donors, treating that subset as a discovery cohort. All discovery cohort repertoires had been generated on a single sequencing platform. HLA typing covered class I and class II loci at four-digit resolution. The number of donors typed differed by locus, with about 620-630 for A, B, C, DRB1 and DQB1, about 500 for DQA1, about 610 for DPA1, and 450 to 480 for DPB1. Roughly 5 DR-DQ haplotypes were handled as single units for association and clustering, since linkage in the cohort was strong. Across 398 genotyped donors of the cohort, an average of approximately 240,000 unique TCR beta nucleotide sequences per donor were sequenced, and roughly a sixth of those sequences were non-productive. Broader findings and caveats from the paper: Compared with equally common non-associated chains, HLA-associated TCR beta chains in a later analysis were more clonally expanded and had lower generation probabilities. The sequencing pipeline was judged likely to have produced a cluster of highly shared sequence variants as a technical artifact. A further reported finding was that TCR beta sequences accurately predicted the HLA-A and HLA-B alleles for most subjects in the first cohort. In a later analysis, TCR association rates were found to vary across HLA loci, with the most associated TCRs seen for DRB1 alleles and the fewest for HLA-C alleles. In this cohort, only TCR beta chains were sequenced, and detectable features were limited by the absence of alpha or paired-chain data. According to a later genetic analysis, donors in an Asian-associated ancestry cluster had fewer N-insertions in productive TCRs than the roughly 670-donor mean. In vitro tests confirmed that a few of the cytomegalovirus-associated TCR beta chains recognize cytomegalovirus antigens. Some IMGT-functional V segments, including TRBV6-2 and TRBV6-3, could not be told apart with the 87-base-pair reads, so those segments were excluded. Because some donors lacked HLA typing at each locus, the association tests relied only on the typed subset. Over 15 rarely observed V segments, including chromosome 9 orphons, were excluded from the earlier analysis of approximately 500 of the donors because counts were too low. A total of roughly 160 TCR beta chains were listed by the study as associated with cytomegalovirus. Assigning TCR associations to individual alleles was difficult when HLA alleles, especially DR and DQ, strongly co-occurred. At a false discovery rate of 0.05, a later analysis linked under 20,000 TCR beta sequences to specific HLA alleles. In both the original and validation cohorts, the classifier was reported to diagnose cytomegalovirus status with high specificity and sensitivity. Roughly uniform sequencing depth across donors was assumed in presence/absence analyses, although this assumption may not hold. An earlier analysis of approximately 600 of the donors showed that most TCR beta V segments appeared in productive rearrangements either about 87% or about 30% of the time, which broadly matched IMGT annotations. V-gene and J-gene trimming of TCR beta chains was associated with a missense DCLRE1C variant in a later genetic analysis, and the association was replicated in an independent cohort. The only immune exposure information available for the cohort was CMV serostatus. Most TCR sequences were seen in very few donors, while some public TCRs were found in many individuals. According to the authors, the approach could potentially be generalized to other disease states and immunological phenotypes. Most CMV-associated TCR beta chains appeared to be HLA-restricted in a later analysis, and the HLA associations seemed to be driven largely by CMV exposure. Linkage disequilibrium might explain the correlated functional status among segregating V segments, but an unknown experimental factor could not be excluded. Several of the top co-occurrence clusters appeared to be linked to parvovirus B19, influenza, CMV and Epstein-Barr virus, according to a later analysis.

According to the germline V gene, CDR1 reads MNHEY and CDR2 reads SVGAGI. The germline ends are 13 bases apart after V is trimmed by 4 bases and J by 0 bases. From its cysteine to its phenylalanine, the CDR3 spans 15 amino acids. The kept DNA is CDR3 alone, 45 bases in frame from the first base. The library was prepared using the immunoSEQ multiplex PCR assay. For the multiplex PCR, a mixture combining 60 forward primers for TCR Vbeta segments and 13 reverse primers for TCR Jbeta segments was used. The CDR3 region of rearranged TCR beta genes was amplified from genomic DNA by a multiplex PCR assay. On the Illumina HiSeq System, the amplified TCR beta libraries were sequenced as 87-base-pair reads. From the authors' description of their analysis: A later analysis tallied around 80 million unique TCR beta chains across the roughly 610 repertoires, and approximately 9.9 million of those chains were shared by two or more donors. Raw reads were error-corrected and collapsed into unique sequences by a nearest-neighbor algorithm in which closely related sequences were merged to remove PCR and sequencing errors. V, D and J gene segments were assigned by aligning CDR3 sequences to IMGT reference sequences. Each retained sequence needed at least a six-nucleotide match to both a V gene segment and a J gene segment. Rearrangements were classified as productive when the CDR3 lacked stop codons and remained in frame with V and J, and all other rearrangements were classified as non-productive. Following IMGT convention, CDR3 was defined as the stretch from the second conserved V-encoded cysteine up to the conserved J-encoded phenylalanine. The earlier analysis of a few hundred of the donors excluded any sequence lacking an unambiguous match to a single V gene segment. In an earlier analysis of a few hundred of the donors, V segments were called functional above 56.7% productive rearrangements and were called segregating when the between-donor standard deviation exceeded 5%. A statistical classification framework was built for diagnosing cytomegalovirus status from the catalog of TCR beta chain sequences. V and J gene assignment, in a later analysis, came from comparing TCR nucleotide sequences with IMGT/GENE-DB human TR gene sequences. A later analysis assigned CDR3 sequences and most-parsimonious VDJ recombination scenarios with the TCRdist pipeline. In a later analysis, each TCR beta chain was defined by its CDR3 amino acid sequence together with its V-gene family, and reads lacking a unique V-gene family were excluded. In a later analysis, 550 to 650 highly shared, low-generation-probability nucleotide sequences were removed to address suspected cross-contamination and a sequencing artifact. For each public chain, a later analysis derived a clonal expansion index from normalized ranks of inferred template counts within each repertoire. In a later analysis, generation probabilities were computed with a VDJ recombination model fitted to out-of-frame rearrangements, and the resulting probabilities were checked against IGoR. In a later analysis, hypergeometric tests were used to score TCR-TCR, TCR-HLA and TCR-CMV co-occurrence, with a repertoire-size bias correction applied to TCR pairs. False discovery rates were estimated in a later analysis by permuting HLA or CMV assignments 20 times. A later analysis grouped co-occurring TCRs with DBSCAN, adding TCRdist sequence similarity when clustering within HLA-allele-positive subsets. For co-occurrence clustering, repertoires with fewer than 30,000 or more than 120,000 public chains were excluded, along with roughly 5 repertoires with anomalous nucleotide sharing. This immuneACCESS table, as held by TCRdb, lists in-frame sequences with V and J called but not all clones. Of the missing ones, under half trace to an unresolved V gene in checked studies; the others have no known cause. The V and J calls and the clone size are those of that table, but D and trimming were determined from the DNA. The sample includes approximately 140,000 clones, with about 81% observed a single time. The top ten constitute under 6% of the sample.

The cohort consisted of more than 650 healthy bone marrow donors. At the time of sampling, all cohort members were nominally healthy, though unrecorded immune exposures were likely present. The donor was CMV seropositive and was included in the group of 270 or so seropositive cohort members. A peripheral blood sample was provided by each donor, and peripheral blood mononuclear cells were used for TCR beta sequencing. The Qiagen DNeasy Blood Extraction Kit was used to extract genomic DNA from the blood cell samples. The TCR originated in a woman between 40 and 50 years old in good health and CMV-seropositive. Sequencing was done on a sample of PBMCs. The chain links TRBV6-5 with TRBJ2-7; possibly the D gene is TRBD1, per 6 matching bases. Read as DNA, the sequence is TGTGCCAGCAGTTCCGACAGGAGGAGCTCCTACGAGCAGTACTTC. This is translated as CASSSDRRSSYEQYF.